Described below is a single T cell receptor (beta chain) sequence and its context. Its target is not known. Sorting yielded triplicates of about 300,000 cells for each CD8+ T cell subset. This record belongs to a study of CXCR3-negative and CXCR3-positive naive CD8 T cells. Regarding the study as a whole: The study found comparably high diversity in both naive subsets and much lower diversity in memory CD8+ cells. When CXCR3-positive naive cells were set against CXCR3-negative naive cells, the former had more hydrophobic TRB CDR3s.

Each TRB cDNA library was prepared by 5' RACE (with UMI labels). With the 5' RACE reads reprocessed, TCRdb shows one record per CDR3 protein and no DNA. This repertoire includes around 140,000 distinct CDR3 sequences. This receptor was identified in a human donor in good health. Some clones in this sample may be carry-over from other donors' samples. The source material was naive CXCR3- CD8+ T cells from blood. The sample's subset: CD45RO-CCR7+CD27+CD95- naive CD8+ T cells lacking CXCR3 (TNR3-).

The CDR3: CSVWDQLSMKETQYF. The chain uses TRBV29-1 and TRBJ2-5; TCRdb selects TRBD1, and the lack of DNA leaves this call unchecked. The germline gives CDR1 SQVTM, CDR2 ANQGSEA. The CDR3 runs to 15 residues. Full variable domain (missing parts from reference TRBV29-1 and TRBJ2-5): SAVISQKPSRDICQRGTSLTIQCQVDSQVTMMFWYRQQPGQSLTLIATANQGSEATYESGFVIDKFPISRPNLTFSTLTVSNMSPEDSSIYLCSVWDQLSMKETQYFGPGTRLLVL.